This T cell receptor beta chain was captured in a study of blood T cell repertoires in COVID-19. For the study at large: Donors in the United States, Italy and Spain gave samples during acute or convalescent COVID-19.

Per the authors' pipeline: Reference gene primer amplification yielded estimated nucleated cell counts. The data were produced by immunoSEQ multiplex PCR, yet TCRdb's version contains in-frame clones alone and is incomplete. V, J and clone size reflect that table, while D and trimming were determined from the DNA. The sample consists of 56,000 or so clones, less than 90% of them appearing once. There are a few counts of this clone. The receptor's source is a woman of 80 years or more with acute or convalescent COVID-19. Sequencing was carried out using peripheral blood.

CDR3 in DNA: TGTGCCAGCAGCTCGCAAGGGACAGGAGAGACCCAGTACTTC. It encodes CASSSQGTGETQYF. V is TRBV11-3 and J is TRBJ2-5, with 8 bases identical to TRBD1. Germline V gene data show CDR1 as SGHNT and CDR2 as YENEEA. Unmatched junction bases numbered 5, after V lost 4 bases and J lost 4 bases. The CDR3 has 14 amino acids. The full variable domain, in which reference TRBV11-3 and TRBJ2-5 provide the parts outside the CDR3, is EAGVVQSPRYKIIEKKQPVAFWCNPISGHNTLYWYLQNLGQGPELLIRYENEEAVDDSQLPKDRFSAERLKGVDSTLKIQPAELGDSAVYLCASSSQGTGETQYFGPGTRLLVL.